The rows below give T cell receptor beta chains drawn from one sample of a study of blood T cells in healthy people across ages. TCRdb reprocessed the 5' RACE reads via MiXCR and lists one record per CDR3 protein. The sample includes more than 1.4 million distinct CDR3 sequences, around 39% of them seen just once. The material sequenced was blood. These receptors all come from a woman aged 18-29 years in good health. Both conserved end residues are part of each CDR3. The D gene is left open where the match is weak. Clone sizes are given selectively: once, few, many, or a class where the clone is expanded.

TRBJ1-5 NA NA TRBV5-5 CASSLSRGSTGGQPQHF
TRBJ2-1 NA NA TRBV4-2 CASSQDGGASYNEQFF
TRBJ2-3 TRBD2 few TRBV7-2 CASSPRTSANTDTQYF
TRBJ2-7 TRBD2 NA TRBV7-8 CASSPGAGGPHEQYF
TRBJ2-7 TRBD2 NA TRBV10-3 CAISPSGDSYEQYF
TRBJ1-1 NA NA TRBV10-3 CAISESGDQNTEAFF
TRBJ1-1 NA NA TRBV29-1 CSSTALNTEAFF
TRBJ1-2 TRBD1 NA TRBV5-1 CASSLTQTGTYYGYTF
TRBJ2-3 NA NA TRBV21-1 CASRPSGGAWWTDTQYF
TRBJ2-5 TRBD2 many TRBV10-1 CASSAGTSGRKETQYF
TRBJ1-1 NA NA TRBV29-1 CSVERRTEAFF
NA NA NA TRBV20-1 CSASSSTEYEQYF
TRBJ2-3 NA NA TRBV29-1 CSVGVFLTDTQYF
TRBJ1-5 TRBD1 once TRBV27 CASSDRGYSNQPQHF
TRBJ2-3 TRBD2 NA TRBV5-1 CASSSGDEGLAGVATQYF
TRBJ2-7 NA NA TRBV7-2 CASSLSPTSPRGEQYF
NA TRBD1 few TRBV6-1 CASSVALGQGNNEQYF
TRBJ2-1 TRBD2 NA TRBV5-1 CASSSGLVSDNEQFF
TRBJ1-6 TRBD1 NA TRBV16 CASSLIISGTANSPLHF
TRBJ1-5 NA NA TRBV7-6 CASSLAQDSGQPQHF
TRBJ1-1 NA NA TRBV20-1 CSARDSVPTTEAFF
TRBJ2-4 TRBD1 NA TRBV7-9 CASSSSPGQRENIQYF
TRBJ2-1 NA NA TRBV29-1 CSTDLSGVYNEQFF
TRBJ1-2 NA few TRBV12-3/TRBV12-4 CASSLNGGYTF
TRBJ2-7 NA NA TRBV5-1 CAISLISYEQYF
TRBJ1-2 TRBD1 NA TRBV14 CASSLTSGGGGYTF
TRBJ2-1 TRBD2 many TRBV4-1 CASSQFAGTSSYNEQFF
TRBJ2-5 NA NA TRBV15 CATSRGRAVKETQYF
TRBJ2-3 NA few TRBV11-1 CASSSLRDSITDTQYF
TRBJ1-1 NA NA TRBV9 CASSVVGGPTTEAFF
TRBJ2-7 NA NA TRBV9 CASSVAGYRLYEQYF